Listed below are T cell receptor beta chains from one sample, sequenced in a study of T cell changes during pregnancy in multiple sclerosis. Some clones are missing from TCRdb's copy, which holds only in-frame ones; the method was immunoSEQ multiplex PCR. The data hold about 40,000 clones, with about 87% observed a single time. Material: peripheral blood, obtained in the first trimester of pregnancy. The receptors stem from a female donor in good health, enrolled as a control in a pregnancy study. Both conserved end residues are part of each CDR3. The order of the fields is clone size, V gene, D gene, J gene, CDR3 DNA, CDR3 protein. A D gene is named only where the DNA matches it firmly. Size tells how often a clone was seen (once, few, many) or the class of an expanded clone, and some rows leave it out.

.,TRBV28,.,TRBJ1-2,TGTGCCAGCAGTAGGGAGGCGGGGACCTATGGCTACACCTTC,CASSREAGTYGYTF
.,TRBV12-5,TRBD1,TRBJ2-3,TGTGCTAGTGGTTTTTTAACAGGGGGCTTGAGCACAGATACGCAGTATTTT,CASGFLTGGLSTDTQYF
once,TRBV6-4,TRBD2,TRBJ2-3,TGTGCCAGCAGCCTAGCGGGGGGAAACACAGATACGCAGTATTTT,CASSLAGGNTDTQYF
.,TRBV6-1,.,TRBJ2-1,TGTGCCAGCAGTGAAGTCGCGGGATCGCCTGCGTCGAGCTCCTACAATGAGCAGTTCTTC,CASSEVAGSPASSSYNEQFF
.,TRBV25-1,TRBD2,TRBJ2-1,TGTGCCAGCGGAGGATCCGGCGGGAGGGGGTACAATGAGCAGTTCTTC,CASGGSGGRGYNEQFF
.,TRBV19,.,TRBJ1-2,TGTGCCAGTAGTATCCTAGGGGGTTATGGCTACACCTTC,CASSILGGYGYTF
once,TRBV7-9,.,TRBJ1-2,TGTGCCAGCAGCTTAGCCCTACCTACGGGTGGCTACACCTTC,CASSLALPTGGYTF
.,TRBV18,TRBD1,TRBJ1-2,TGTGCCAGCTCACCGACCCCCGACAGGGGGGCCTATGGCTACACCTTC,CASSPTPDRGAYGYTF
once,TRBV2,.,TRBJ2-1,TGTGCCTACAGGGATACCCAGCACAATGAGCAGTTCTTC,CAYRDTQHNEQFF
.,TRBV7-6,.,TRBJ2-1,TGTGCCAGCAGCTTATCTACCTACAATGAGCAGTTCTTC,CASSLSTYNEQFF
once,TRBV7-3,TRBD2,TRBJ2-7,TGTGCCAGCAGCTTGGTCGGGGGGGCGTCGGACGAGCAGTACTTC,CASSLVGGASDEQYF
.,TRBV2,TRBD1,TRBJ2-4,TGTGCCAGCAGTGAAGGGGACAGAGCCTCAGGAAACATTCAGTACTTC,CASSEGDRASGNIQYF
once,TRBV9,TRBD2,TRBJ2-5,TGTGCCAGCAGCGTAGGCGGGAGAGGAGAGGAGACCCAGTACTTC,CASSVGGRGEETQYF
.,TRBV5-8,TRBD1,TRBJ2-7,TGTGCCAGCAGCTTATATGGGACAGGCGACTCCTACGAGCAGTACTTC,CASSLYGTGDSYEQYF
.,TRBV7-9,.,TRBJ2-2,TGTGCCAGCAGCTTACCCCTAACCGGGGAGCTGTTTTTT,CASSLPLTGELFF
.,TRBV7-2,TRBD1,TRBJ1-3,TGTGCCAGCAGCCGGGACAGGGGGCATGGAAACACCATATATTTT,CASSRDRGHGNTIYF
.,TRBV14,.,TRBJ2-7,TGTGCCAGCAGCCTCGGGACTTGGAGCTCCTACGAGCAGTACTTC,CASSLGTWSSYEQYF
.,TRBV15,TRBD1,TRBJ2-2,TGTGCCACCAGCAGGGGAACAGGGGGCACCGGGGAGCTGTTTTTT,CATSRGTGGTGELFF
.,TRBV11-2,.,TRBJ2-3,TGTGCCAGCAGCTTTGGGGGCGCAGATACGCAGTATTTT,CASSFGGADTQYF
.,TRBV9,TRBD1,TRBJ1-2,TGTGCCAGCAGCGCGGGACAGGGGGTCAACTATGGCTACACCTTC,CASSAGQGVNYGYTF
few,TRBV27,.,TRBJ2-2,TGTGCCAGCAGTTCGGCCCGAGGCACCGGGGAGCTGTTTTTT,CASSSARGTGELFF
.,TRBV30,.,TRBJ1-5,TGTGCCTGGAGTCCCTTTCAGGGGCCTAATCAGCCCCAGCATTTT,CAWSPFQGPNQPQHF
.,TRBV6-4,.,TRBJ1-6,TGTGCCAGCAGTGACGGGGCGGTAGGATCACCCCTCCACTTT,CASSDGAVGSPLHF
.,TRBV7-3,TRBD2,TRBJ2-2,TGTGCCAGCAGCTTAGGGTCTAGCGGATGGCCCTCGAACACCGGGGAGCTGTTTTTT,CASSLGSSGWPSNTGELFF
.,TRBV19,.,TRBJ1-4,TGTGCCAGTAGTCCAGAGCGGGGGGCTAGCACGGAAAAACTGTTTTTT,CASSPERGASTEKLFF
.,TRBV6-5,.,TRBJ2-7,TGTGCCAGCAGTTCCTCGACAGGAGCAGGCTACGAGCAGTACTTC,CASSSSTGAGYEQYF
few,TRBV27,.,TRBJ1-1,TGTGCCAGCAGTTTAGGGCTAAGCAATGAAGCTTTCTTT,CASSLGLSNEAFF
.,TRBV4-3,TRBD1,TRBJ1-4,TGCGCCAGCAGCCAAGATCTGGACAGGGTGTATGAAAAACTGTTTTTT,CASSQDLDRVYEKLFF
once,TRBV18,TRBD2,TRBJ2-7,TGTGCCAGCTCACCGGGACTAACCCACTACGAGCAGTACTTC,CASSPGLTHYEQYF
.,TRBV9,TRBD2,TRBJ2-1,TGTGCCAGCAGCGTAGTAAATAGCGGGGTCTACAATGAGCAGTTCTTC,CASSVVNSGVYNEQFF
.,TRBV11-2,TRBD2,TRBJ2-3,TGTGCCAGCAGCTCAGGACTAGCGGGGGGGTATAGCACAGATACGCAGTATTTT,CASSSGLAGGYSTDTQYF
.,TRBV27,.,TRBJ2-7,TGTGCCAGCAAAGTTGGGCCGTTAGAATACGAGCAGTACTTC,CASKVGPLEYEQYF
.,TRBV9,.,TRBJ2-1,TGTGCCAGCAGCGTAGTCCAGGGTCGAGAGCAGTTCTTC,CASSVVQGREQFF
.,TRBV30,.,TRBJ1-1,TGTGCCTGGAAATTACAGGGAACCACTGAAGCTTTCTTT,CAWKLQGTTEAFF
once,TRBV27,.,TRBJ1-6,TGTGCCAGCAGTTTACTTTCCAGCTCCTATAATTCACCCCTCCACTTT,CASSLLSSSYNSPLHF
.,TRBV7-3,.,TRBJ2-3,TGTGCCAGCAGCGCGGGACTTACCACAGATACGCAGTATTTT,CASSAGLTTDTQYF
.,TRBV7-9,.,TRBJ1-2,TGTGCCAGCAGCGTACTAGGTGATGGCTACACCTTC,CASSVLGDGYTF